The 18 T cell receptor beta chains below were found in one sample sequenced in a study of vaccination effects on CD4 cells after COVID-19. Isolating CD4+ T cells followed less than 11 days of culture. Clones were sequenced by immunoSEQ multiplex PCR, and TCRdb holds only the in-frame ones, with some missing. The sample contains more than 35,000 clones, 65% to 70% of which appear only once. The antigens these receptors bind are not known. The sequencing here drew on CD4+ T cells from PBMCs cultured without peptide, taken before COVID-19 vaccination. The receptors originated from a human donor who received a COVID-19 vaccine.

This clone has more than one count but fewer than ten. The rearrangement uses TRBV27 and TRBJ1-5; D might be TRBD1 (6 bases). V was cut by 5 bases and J by 2 bases, with 19 bases left in between. Germline lookup yields CDR1 MNHEY and CDR2 SMNVEV (reference sequence). This CDR3 has 17 residues. As DNA, the CDR3 is TGTGCCAGCAGTCCAAGACTAAGGACAGAAGGCAATCAGCCCCAGCATTTT. Its translation: CASSPRLRTEGNQPQHF.

This clone occurred a few times. The chain recombines TRBV6-1 with TRBJ1-6; no reliable D call. The germline V gene has CDR1 MNHNS and CDR2 SASEGT. The CDR3 length is 14 residues. Trimming left V 2 bases short and J 6 bases short, with 8 bases between. The CDR3 nucleotides are TGTGCCAGCAGTGAACTGCTAATTAATTCACCCCTCCACTTT. Its protein product is CASSELLINSPLHF.

V is TRBV10-3 and J is TRBJ2-1; a weak D match, TRBD1 (6 bases). Germline CDR1 is ENHRY and CDR2 is SYGVKD. Trimming removed 0 bases from V and 6 bases from J, with 9 bases in between. The CDR3 length is 14 residues. CDR3 DNA sequence: TGTGCCATCAGTGAGTCGACCAGGGGCAATGAGCAGTTCTTC. This translates into CAISESTRGNEQFF.

This chain connects TRBV7-9 to TRBJ2-3; a weak D match, TRBD2 (5 bases). CDR1 is SEHNR and CDR2 is FQNEAQ in the germline V gene (reference sequence). Trimming pared 5 bases from V and 5 bases from J, leaving 20 bases between. The CDR3 spans 16 residues. The CDR3 sequence is CASSLGLGGSGDTQYF. The CDR3 region has the DNA TGTGCCAGCAGCCTAGGTCTAGGAGGTTCGGGAGATACGCAGTATTTT.

This clone has just a few counts. V gene TRBV13 combines with J gene TRBJ2-1; TRBD2 matches at 11 bases. The CDR3 has 15 residues. The V segment lost 8 bases and the J segment 3 bases; nucleotides outside the gene matches: 6. Germline-derived CDR1 and CDR2 are PRHDT and FYEKMQ (reference sequence). The CDR3 reads CASGQTSGIYNEQFF. The DNA of the CDR3 is TGTGCCAGCGGACAGACTAGCGGGATCTACAATGAGCAGTTCTTC.

This clone was found a few times. The chain couples TRBV12-3 or TRBV12-4 to TRBJ1-5, with D hard to call. This CDR3 is built from 12 residues. Trimming shortened V by 2 bases and J by 5 bases, and 4 bases separated the two germline ends. CDR3 amino acids: CASSLSDQPQHF. In DNA, the CDR3 is TGTGCCAGCAGTTTATCCGATCAGCCCCAGCATTTT.

The chain is built from TRBV4-2 and TRBJ2-7; 8 positions match TRBD1. J gave up 4 bases and V 0 bases, and 5 bases lay outside the gene matches. CDR3 size: 15 residues. Germline CDR1 LGHNA, CDR2 YNFKEQ. The DNA of the CDR3 is TGTGCCAGCAGCCAAGAAAGACAGGGGAGGTACGAGCAGTACTTC. Protein: CASSQERQGRYEQYF.

This clone was picked up a small number of times. The chain carries TRBV5-4 and TRBJ1-2, with D possibly matching TRBD1 (5 bases). The ends were cut back, 0 bases at V and 2 bases at J, with 5 bases in the middle. Per germline, CDR1 SGHNT and CDR2 YYREEE (reference sequence). The CDR3 is 13 residues long. In DNA, the CDR3 is TGTGCCAGCAGCTTGGACAGGAACTATGGCTACACCTTC. Translation: CASSLDRNYGYTF.

J is TRBJ1-2 and V is TRBV7-8, with 11 positions matching TRBD1. The germline V gene has CDR1 SGHVS and CDR2 FQNEAQ. CDR3 length equals 17 residues. The V and J ends lost 2 bases and 3 bases, in that order; junction bases with no gene match: 8. CDR3 amino acids: CASSLLGQGGDDYGYTF. For the CDR3, the DNA is TGTGCCAGCAGCTTATTGGGACAGGGGGGGGACGACTATGGCTACACCTTC.

This clone was seen a handful of times. The V call is TRBV15, the J call TRBJ2-5; 11 nucleotides align to TRBD2. CDR3 length: 15 amino acids. Trimming at V came to 3 bases and at J to 4 bases, leaving 4 bases not matched to a gene. Germline CDR1 is LNHNV and CDR2 is YYDKDF (reference sequence). The CDR3 nucleotides read TGTGCCACCAGCAGGGGTCTAGCGGGAGGAGAGACCCAGTACTTC. Its protein is CATSRGLAGGETQYF.

This clone has a handful of counts. The rearrangement uses TRBV4-1 and TRBJ1-2, with 8 bases fitting TRBD1. The germline CDR1 and CDR2 sequences are MGHRA and YSYEKL. This CDR3 has 15 residues. V lost 2 bases, J lost 2 bases, and 4 bases stayed unmatched. The CDR3 coding sequence is TGCGCCAGCAGCCAACCACGGACAGGGAACTATGGCTACACCTTC. It encodes CASSQPRTGNYGYTF.

The CDR3 protein is CASGLGRGYGYTF. The CDR3 bases are TGTGCCAGCGGACTGGGCAGGGGCTATGGCTACACCTTC. The V and J genes are TRBV6-5 and TRBJ1-2, with D perhaps matching TRBD1 (6 bases). Germline CDR1 reads MNHEY; CDR2 reads SVGAGI. This CDR3 spans 13 amino acids. V lost 8 bases, J lost 4 bases, and 14 bases lay in between.

V gene TRBV4-1 combines with J gene TRBJ2-5; perhaps TRBD1 as D (5 bases). V dropped 1 base and J dropped 4 bases, with 7 bases sitting between them. The CDR3 runs to 13 residues. Per germline, CDR1 MGHRA and CDR2 YSYEKL. This chain's CDR3 is CASSQGRGETQYF. The CDR3 coding sequence is TGCGCCAGCAGCCAAGGAAGGGGAGAGACCCAGTACTTC.

This clone was detected a few times. The rearrangement joins TRBV9 to TRBJ2-3, with 8 bases matching TRBD2. Germline-derived CDR1 and CDR2 are SGDLS and YYNGEE. The CDR3 runs to 14 residues. The V and J ends lost 3 bases and 0 bases, in that order; junction bases with no gene match: 0. Here the CDR3 reads CASSAGGSTDTQYF. CDR3 sequence (DNA): TGTGCCAGCAGCGCGGGGGGGAGCACAGATACGCAGTATTTT.

The V call is TRBV19, the J call TRBJ2-3; maybe TRBD1 (5 bases). Germline V gene data show CDR1 as LNHDA and CDR2 as SQIVND (reference sequence). V was trimmed by 4 bases and J by 7 bases, leaving 27 bases between them. This CDR3 has 18 amino acids. Here the CDR3 reads CASSKGRGTHRTFNTQYF. In DNA form, the CDR3 reads TGTGCCAGTAGTAAAGGAAGGGGAACGCACCGAACTTTCAATACGCAGTATTTT.

The chain uses TRBV5-6 and TRBJ1-1; TRBD1 might be the D (6 bases). The CDR3 length is 16 residues. The V gene's germline CDR1 is SGHDT and CDR2 YYEEEE. Trimming removed 0 bases from V and 0 bases from J, with 12 bases in between. CDR3 nucleotides: TGTGCCAGCAGCTTGGCCGTGACAGGCATGAACACTGAAGCTTTCTTT. Amino acids: CASSLAVTGMNTEAFF.

The V and J genes are TRBV2 and TRBJ1-5, with D possibly matching TRBD1 (5 bases). Germline CDR1 is SNHLY and CDR2 is FYNNEI. V was trimmed by 1 base and J by 6 bases, leaving 13 bases between them. The CDR3 consists of 15 residues. The CDR3 reads CASSEDVREGQPQHF. DNA of the CDR3: TGTGCCAGCAGTGAAGATGTCAGGGAGGGTCAGCCCCAGCATTTT.

The chain has TRBV12-2 and TRBJ1-1. TRBV12-2 is a pseudogene. The CDR3 runs 15 residues. The CDR3 protein is CASRRRTAGNTEAFF. CDR3 nucleotides: TGTGCAAGTCGGAGGAGGACCGCAGGGAACACTGAAGCTTTCTTT.